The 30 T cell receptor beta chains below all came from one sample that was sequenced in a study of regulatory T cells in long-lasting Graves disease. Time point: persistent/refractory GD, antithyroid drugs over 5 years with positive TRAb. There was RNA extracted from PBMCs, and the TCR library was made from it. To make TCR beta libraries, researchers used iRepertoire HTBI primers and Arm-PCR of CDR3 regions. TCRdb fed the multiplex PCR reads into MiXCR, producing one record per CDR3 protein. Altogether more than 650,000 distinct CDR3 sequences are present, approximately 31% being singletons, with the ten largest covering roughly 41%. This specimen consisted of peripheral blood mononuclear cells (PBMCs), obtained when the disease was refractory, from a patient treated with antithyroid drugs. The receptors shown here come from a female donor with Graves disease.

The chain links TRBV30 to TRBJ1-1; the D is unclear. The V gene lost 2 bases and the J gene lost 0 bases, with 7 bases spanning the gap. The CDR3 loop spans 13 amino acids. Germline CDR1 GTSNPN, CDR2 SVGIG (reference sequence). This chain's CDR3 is CAWSYVVNTEAFF. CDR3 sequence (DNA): TGTGCCTGGAGTTATGTAGTGAACACTGAAGCTTTCTTT. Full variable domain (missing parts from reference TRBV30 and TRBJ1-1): SQTIHQWPATLVQPVGSPLSLECTVEGTSNPNLYWYRQAAGRGLQLLFYSVGIGQISSEVPQNLSASRPQDRQFILSSKKLLLSDSGFYLCAWSYVVNTEAFFGQGTRLTVV.

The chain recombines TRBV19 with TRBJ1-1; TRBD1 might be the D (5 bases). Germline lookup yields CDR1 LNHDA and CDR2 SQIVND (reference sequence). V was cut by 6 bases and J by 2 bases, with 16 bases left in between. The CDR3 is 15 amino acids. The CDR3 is CASSPWVRGNTEAFF. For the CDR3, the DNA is TGTGCCAGTAGCCCATGGGTTAGGGGTAACACTGAAGCTTTCTTT.

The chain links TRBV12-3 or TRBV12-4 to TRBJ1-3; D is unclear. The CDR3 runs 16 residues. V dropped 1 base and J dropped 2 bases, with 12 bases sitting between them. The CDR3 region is CASSLGSHRAGNTIYF. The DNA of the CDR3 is TGTGCCAGCAGTTTAGGAAGCCACCGGGCTGGAAACACCATATATTTT.

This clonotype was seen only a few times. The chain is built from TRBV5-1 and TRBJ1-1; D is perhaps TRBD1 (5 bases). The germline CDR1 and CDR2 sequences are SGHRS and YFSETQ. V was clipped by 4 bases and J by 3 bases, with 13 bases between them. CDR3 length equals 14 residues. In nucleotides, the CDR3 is TGCGCCAGCAGCCCCTGGCCGGGGGACACTGAAGCTTTCTTT. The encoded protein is CASSPWPGDTEAFF. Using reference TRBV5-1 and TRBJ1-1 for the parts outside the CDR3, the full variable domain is KAGVTQTPRYLIKTRGQQVTLSCSPISGHRSVSWYQQTPGQGLQFLFEYFSETQRNKGNFPGRFSGRQFSNSRSEMNVSTLELGDSALYLCASSPWPGDTEAFFGQGTRLTVV.

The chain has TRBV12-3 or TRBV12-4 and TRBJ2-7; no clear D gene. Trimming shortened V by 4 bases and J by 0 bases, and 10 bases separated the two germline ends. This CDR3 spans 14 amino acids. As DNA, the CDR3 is TGTGCCAGCAGTTCCCGGCTGAGCTCCTACGAGCAGTACTTC. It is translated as CASSSRLSSYEQYF.

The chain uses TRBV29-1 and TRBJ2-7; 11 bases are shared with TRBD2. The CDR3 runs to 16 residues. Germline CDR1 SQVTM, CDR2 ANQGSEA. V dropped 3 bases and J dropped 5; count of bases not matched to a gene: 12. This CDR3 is CSVEGRVAGGSHEQYF. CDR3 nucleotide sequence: TGCAGCGTTGAGGGTCGGGTAGCGGGAGGGTCCCACGAGCAGTACTTC.

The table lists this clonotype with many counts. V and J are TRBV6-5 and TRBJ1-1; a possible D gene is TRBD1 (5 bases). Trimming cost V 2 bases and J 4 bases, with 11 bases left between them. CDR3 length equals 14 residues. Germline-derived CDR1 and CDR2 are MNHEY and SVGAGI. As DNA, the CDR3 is TGTGCCAGCAGTTACGGACACGGAGGCACTGAAGCTTTCTTT. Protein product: CASSYGHGGTEAFF.

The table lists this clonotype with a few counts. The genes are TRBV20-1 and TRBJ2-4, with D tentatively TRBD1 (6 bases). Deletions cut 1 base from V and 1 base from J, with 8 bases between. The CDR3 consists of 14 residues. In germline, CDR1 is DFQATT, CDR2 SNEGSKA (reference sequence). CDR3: CSARAQGAKNIQYF. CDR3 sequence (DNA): TGCAGTGCTAGAGCCCAGGGGGCCAAAAACATTCAGTACTTC.

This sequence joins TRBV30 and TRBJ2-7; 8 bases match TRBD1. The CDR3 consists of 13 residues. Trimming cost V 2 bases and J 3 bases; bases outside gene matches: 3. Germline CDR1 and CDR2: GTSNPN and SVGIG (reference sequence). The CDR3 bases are TGTGCCTGGAGTCCCGGGACAGGCTACGAGCAGTACTTC. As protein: CAWSPGTGYEQYF.

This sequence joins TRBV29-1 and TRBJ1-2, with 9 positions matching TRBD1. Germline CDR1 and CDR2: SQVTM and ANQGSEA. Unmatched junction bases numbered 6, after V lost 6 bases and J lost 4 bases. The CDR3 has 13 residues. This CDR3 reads CSVDTGGGYGYTF. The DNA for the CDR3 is TGCAGCGTGGATACAGGGGGCGGCTATGGCTACACCTTC.

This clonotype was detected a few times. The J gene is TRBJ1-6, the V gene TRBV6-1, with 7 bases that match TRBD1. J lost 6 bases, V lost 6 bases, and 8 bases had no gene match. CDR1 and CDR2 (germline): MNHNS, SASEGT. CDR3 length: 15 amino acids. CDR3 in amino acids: CASSPPGQSNSPLHF. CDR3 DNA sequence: TGTGCCAGCAGCCCACCGGGACAGTCTAATTCACCCCTCCACTTT.

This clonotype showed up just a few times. The CDR3 DNA sequence: TGCAGTGCTACCGGGACAGGGGGCGCGGACACTGAAGCTTTCTTT. It specifies CSATGTGGADTEAFF. The V gene is TRBV20-1, the J gene TRBJ1-1, with 12 bases identical to TRBD1. Germline assignment: CDR1 DFQATT and CDR2 SNEGSKA (reference sequence). There are 15 residues in the CDR3. After removal of 4 bases from V and 3 bases from J, the junction contained 6 bases not matched to a gene.

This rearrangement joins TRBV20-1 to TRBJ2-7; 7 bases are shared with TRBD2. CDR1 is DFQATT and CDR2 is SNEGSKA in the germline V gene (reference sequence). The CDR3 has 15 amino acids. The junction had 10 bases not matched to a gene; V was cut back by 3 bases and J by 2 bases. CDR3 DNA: TGCAGTGCTAGGGCCAGCGGGGCCAAGACCTACGAGCAGTACTTC. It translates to CSARASGAKTYEQYF.

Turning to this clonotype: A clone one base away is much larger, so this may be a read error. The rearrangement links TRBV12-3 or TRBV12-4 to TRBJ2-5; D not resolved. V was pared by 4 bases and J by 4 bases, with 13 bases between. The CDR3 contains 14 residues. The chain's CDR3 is CASSSGRTRETQYF. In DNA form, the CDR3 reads TGTGCCAGCAGTTCGGGCAGGACCCGAGAGACCCAGTACTTC.

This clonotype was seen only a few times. The CDR3 spells CSARGRGYTF. In nucleotides, the CDR3 is TGCAGTGCTAGGGGCAGGGGCTACACCTTC. V is TRBV20-1 and J is TRBJ1-2; D uncertain. V was pared by 3 bases and J by 8 bases, with 7 bases between. CDR3 size: 10 residues. CDR1 DFQATT and CDR2 SNEGSKA come from the germline V gene (reference sequence).

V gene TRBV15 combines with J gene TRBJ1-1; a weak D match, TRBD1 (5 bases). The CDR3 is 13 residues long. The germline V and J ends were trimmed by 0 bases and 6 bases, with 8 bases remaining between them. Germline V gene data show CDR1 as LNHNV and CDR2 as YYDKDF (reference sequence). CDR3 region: CATSRDMGAEAFF. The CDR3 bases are TGTGCCACCAGCAGAGATATGGGGGCTGAAGCTTTCTTT.

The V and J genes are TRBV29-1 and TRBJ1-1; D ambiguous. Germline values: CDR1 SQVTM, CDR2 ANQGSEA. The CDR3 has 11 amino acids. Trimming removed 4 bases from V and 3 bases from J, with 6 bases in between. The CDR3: CSVVSYTEAFF. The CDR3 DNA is TGCAGCGTTGTGTCATACACTGAAGCTTTCTTT.

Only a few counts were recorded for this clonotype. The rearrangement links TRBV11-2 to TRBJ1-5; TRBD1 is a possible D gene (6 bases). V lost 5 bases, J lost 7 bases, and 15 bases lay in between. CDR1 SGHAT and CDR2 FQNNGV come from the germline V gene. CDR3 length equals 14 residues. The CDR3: CASSQTTGFQPQHF. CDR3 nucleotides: TGTGCCAGCAGCCAAACGACAGGTTTCCAGCCCCAGCATTTT. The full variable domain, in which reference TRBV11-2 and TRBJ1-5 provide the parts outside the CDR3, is EAGVAQSPRYKIIEKRQSVAFWCNPISGHATLYWYQQILGQGPKLLIQFQNNGVVDDSQLPKDRFSAERLKGVDSTLKIQPAKLEDSAVYLCASSQTTGFQPQHFGDGTRLSIL.

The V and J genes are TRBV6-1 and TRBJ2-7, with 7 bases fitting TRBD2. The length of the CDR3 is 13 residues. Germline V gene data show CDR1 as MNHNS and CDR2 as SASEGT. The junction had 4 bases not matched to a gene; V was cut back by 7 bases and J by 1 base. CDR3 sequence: CASIGLGSYEQYF. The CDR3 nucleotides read TGTGCCAGCATTGGACTAGGGTCCTACGAGCAGTACTTC.

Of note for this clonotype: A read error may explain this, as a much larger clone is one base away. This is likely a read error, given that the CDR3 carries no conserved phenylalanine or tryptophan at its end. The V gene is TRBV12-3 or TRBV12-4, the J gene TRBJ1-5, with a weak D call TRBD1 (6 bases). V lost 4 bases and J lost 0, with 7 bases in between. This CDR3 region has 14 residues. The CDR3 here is CASSWTDSNQPQHL. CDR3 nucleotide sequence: TGTGCCAGCAGTTGGACAGATAGCAATCAGCCCCAGCATCTT.

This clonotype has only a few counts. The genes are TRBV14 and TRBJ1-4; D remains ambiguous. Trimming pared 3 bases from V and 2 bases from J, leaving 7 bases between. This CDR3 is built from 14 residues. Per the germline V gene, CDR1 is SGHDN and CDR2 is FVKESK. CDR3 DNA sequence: TGTGCCAGCAGCCACCAGGTGACTAATGAAAAACTGTTTTTT. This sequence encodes CASSHQVTNEKLFF.

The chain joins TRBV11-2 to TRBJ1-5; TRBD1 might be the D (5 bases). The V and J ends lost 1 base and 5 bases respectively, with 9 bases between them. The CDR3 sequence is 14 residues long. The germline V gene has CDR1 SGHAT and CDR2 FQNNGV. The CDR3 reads CASSLGGLHQPQHF. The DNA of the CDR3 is TGTGCCAGCAGCTTAGGGGGCCTGCATCAGCCCCAGCATTTT.

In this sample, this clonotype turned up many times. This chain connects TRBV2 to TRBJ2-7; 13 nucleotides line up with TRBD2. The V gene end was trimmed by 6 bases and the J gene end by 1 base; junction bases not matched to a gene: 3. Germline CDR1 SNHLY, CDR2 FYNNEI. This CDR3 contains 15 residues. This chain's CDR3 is CASRKTSGRSYEQYF. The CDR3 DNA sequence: TGTGCCAGCAGGAAGACTAGCGGGAGGTCCTACGAGCAGTACTTC.

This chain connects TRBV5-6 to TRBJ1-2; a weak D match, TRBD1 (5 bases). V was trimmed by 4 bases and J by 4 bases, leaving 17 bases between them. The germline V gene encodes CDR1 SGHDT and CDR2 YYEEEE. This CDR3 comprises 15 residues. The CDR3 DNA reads TGTGCCAGCAGCCAAGATCGCGGGACGGGCTATGGCTACACCTTC. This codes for CASSQDRGTGYGYTF.

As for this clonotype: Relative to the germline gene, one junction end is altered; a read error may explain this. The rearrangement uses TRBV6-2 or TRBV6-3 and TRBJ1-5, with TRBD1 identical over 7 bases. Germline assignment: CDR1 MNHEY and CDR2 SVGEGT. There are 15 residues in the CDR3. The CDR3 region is CASRPGQRFNQPRHF. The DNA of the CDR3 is TGTGCCAGCAGACCGGGACAGAGGTTCAATCAGCCCCGGCATTTT.

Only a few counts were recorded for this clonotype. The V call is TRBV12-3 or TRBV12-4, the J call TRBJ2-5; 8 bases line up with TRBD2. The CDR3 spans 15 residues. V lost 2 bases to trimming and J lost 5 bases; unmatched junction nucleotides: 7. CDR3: CASSLRTSFGETQYF. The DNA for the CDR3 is TGTGCCAGCAGTTTAAGGACTAGCTTCGGTGAGACCCAGTACTTC.

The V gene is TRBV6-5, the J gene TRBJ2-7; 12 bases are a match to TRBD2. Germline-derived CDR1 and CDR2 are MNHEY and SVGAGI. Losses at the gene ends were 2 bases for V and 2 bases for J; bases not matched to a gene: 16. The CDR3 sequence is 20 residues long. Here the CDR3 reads CASSYKVPGLAGGLTYEQYF. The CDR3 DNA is TGTGCCAGCAGTTACAAGGTGCCGGGTCTAGCGGGAGGGTTAACCTACGAGCAGTACTTC.

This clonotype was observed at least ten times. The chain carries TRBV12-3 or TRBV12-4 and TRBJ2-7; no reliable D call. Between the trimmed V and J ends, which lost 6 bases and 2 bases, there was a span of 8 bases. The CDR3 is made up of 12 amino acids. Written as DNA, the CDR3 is TGTGCCAGCAGCTTTGCTACCTACGAGCAGTACTTC. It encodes CASSFATYEQYF.

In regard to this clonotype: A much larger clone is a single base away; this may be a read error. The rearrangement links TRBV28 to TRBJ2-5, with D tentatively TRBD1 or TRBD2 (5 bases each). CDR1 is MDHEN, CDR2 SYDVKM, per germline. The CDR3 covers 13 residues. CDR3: CAGSVPVGETRYF. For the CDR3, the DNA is TGTGCCGGCTCAGTCCCAGTGGGGGAGACCCGGTACTTC.

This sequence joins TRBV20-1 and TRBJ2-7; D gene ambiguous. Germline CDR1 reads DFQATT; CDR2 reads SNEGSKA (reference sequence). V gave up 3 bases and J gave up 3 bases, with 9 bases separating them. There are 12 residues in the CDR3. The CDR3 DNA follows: TGCAGTGCTAGTCAGGCAGTCTACGAGCAGTACTTC. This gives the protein CSASQAVYEQYF.